The 12 T cell receptor beta chains below were found in one sample sequenced in a study of blood T cell repertoires in COVID-19. Sequencing used immunoSEQ multiplex PCR; TCRdb keeps in-frame clones, though not all of them. The sample records 250,000 or so clones, roughly nine tenths being singletons. Sequencing used peripheral blood. The receptors shown here come from a woman between 35 and 50 years old who had recovered from COVID-19.

The rearrangement joins TRBV30 to TRBJ2-7, with a tentative D call TRBD1 (8 bases). Germline V gives CDR1 GTSNPN, CDR2 SVGIG (reference sequence). This CDR3 comprises 13 residues. Trimming removed 4 bases at V and 5 bases at J, with 15 bases between. The CDR3 region has the DNA TGTGCCTGGAAGCGGGACAGGTACAACGAGCAGTACTTC. Its translation is CAWKRDRYNEQYF.

In DNA form, the CDR3 reads TGTGCCAGCAGTTTCGACAGGGGGCAAGGCTACACCTTC. It translates to CASSFDRGQGYTF. The chain couples TRBV27 to TRBJ1-2, with 10 bases matching TRBD1. This CDR3 is built from 13 residues. Germline CDR1 reads MNHEY; CDR2 reads SMNVEV (reference sequence). V gave up 3 bases and J gave up 8 bases; unmatched junction bases: 3.

The rearrangement joins TRBV6-4 to TRBJ1-5; a weak D match, TRBD1 (5 bases). The CDR3 contains 13 residues. The germline V gene has CDR1 MRHNA and CDR2 SNTAGT. Trimming pared 8 bases from V and 5 bases from J, leaving 13 bases between. DNA for the CDR3: TGTGCCAGCGCACGGGACTACGATCAGCCCCAGCATTTT. Amino acids: CASARDYDQPQHF.

In nucleotides, the CDR3 is TGTGCCTGGAGTGTTTTCGTTAACACTGAAGCTTTCTTT. Protein sequence: CAWSVFVNTEAFF. This rearrangement joins TRBV30 to TRBJ1-1, with unresolved D. V gave up 0 bases and J gave up 2 bases, with 7 bases separating them. The CDR3 is 13 residues long. Germline values: CDR1 GTSNPN, CDR2 SVGIG (reference sequence).

This clone was recorded once. The chain is built from TRBV28 and TRBJ2-3; the match to TRBD2 covers 8 bases. Germline trimming cut 7 bases from V and 6 bases from J; bases unmatched to any gene: 9. This CDR3 region has 14 residues. CDR1 is MDHEN and CDR2 is SYDVKM in the germline V gene. The CDR3: CASTSGPIRDTQYF. CDR3 DNA: TGTGCCAGCACTAGCGGGCCCATTAGGGATACGCAGTATTTT.

This clone occurred many times. The chain links TRBV28 to TRBJ1-1; TRBD1 agrees at 8 bases. CDR3 size: 12 residues. V lost 4 bases, J lost 11 bases, and 6 bases stayed unmatched. CDR1 MDHEN and CDR2 SYDVKM come from the germline V gene. CDR3 protein: CASSSAGGEAFF. Written as DNA, the CDR3 is TGTGCCAGCAGTTCAGCAGGGGGCGAGGCTTTCTTT.

J is TRBJ2-3 and V is TRBV12-5, with 10 positions matching TRBD2. The CDR3 contains 14 residues. Germline assignment: CDR1 LGHNT and CDR2 FRNRAP. The trim removed 6 bases at V and 8 bases at J, leaving 8 bases unmatched. CDR3 region: CASGQGLAVGTQYF. The DNA for the CDR3 is TGTGCTAGTGGACAAGGACTAGCGGTGGGTACGCAGTATTTT. The full variable domain, in which reference TRBV12-5 and TRBJ2-3 provide the parts outside the CDR3, is DARVTQTPRHKVTEMGQEVTMRCQPILGHNTVFWYRQTMMQGLELLAYFRNRAPLDDSGMPKDRFSAEMPDATLATLKIQPSEPRDSAVYFCASGQGLAVGTQYFGPGTRLTVL.

V and J are TRBV3-1 (or the pseudogene TRBV3-2) and TRBJ2-1; D not resolved. CDR1 is LGHDT, CDR2 YNNKEL, per germline (reference sequence). The V and J ends lost 3 bases and 8 bases respectively, with 8 bases between them. The CDR3 totals 12 residues. CDR3 sequence (DNA): TGTGCCAGCAGCCAGTTAGAGGATGAGCAGTTCTTC. Translating it yields CASSQLEDEQFF.

The chain carries TRBV11-3 and TRBJ2-7; 9 bases match TRBD1. The CDR3 consists of 14 residues. Germline CDR1 is SGHNT and CDR2 is YENEEA. V trimming: 6 bases; J trimming: 5 bases; junction bases outside the gene matches: 8. CDR3 amino acids: CASSQGQGVDEQYF. CDR3 in DNA: TGTGCCAGCAGTCAGGGACAGGGTGTAGACGAGCAGTACTTC.

The chain joins TRBV5-6 to TRBJ2-2; no clear D. The CDR3 covers 13 residues. V shed 2 bases and J shed 5 bases, with 7 bases lying between them. Germline V gives CDR1 SGHDT, CDR2 YYEEEE. CDR3 loop: CASSFALTGELFF. In nucleotides, the CDR3 is TGTGCCAGCAGCTTTGCGCTTACCGGGGAGCTGTTTTTT.

The chain is built from TRBV11-2 and TRBJ2-7, with D perhaps matching TRBD1 (6 bases). This CDR3 comprises 15 residues. The germline V and J ends were trimmed by 1 base and 1 base, with 11 bases remaining between them. The germline gives CDR1 SGHAT, CDR2 FQNNGV. Here the CDR3 DNA reads TGTGCCAGCAGCTTAGGGGCAGGGGCTTCCTACGAGCAGTACGTC. This codes for CASSLGAGASYEQYV.

This clone turned up a few times. The CDR3 protein is CASSGGTGVPNTGELFF. For the CDR3, the DNA is TGCGCCAGCAGCGGGGGGACAGGGGTCCCCAACACCGGGGAGCTGTTTTTT. V gene TRBV5-1 combines with J gene TRBJ2-2; 10 positions agree with TRBD1. The CDR3 spans 17 residues. CDR1 and CDR2 from the germline V gene are SGHRS and YFSETQ. V lost 4 bases to trimming and J lost 2 bases; unmatched junction nucleotides: 8.